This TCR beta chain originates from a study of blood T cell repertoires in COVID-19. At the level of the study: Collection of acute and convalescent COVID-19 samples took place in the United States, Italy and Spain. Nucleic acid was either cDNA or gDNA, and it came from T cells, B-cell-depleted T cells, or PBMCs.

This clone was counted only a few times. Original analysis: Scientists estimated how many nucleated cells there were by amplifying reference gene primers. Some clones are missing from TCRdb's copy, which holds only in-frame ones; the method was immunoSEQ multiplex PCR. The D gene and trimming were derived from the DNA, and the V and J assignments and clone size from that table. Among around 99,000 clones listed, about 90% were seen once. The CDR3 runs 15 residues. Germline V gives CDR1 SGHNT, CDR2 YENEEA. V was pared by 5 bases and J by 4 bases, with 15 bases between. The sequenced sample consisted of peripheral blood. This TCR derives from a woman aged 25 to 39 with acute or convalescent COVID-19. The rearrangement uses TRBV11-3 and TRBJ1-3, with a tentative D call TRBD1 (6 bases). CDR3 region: CASSQFGGPGNTIYF. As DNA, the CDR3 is TGTGCCAGCAGCCAATTCGGGGGGCCAGGAAACACCATATATTTT. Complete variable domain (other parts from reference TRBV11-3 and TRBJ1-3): EAGVVQSPRYKIIEKKQPVAFWCNPISGHNTLYWYLQNLGQGPELLIRYENEEAVDDSQLPKDRFSAERLKGVDSTLKIQPAELGDSAVYLCASSQFGGPGNTIYFGEGSWLTVV.